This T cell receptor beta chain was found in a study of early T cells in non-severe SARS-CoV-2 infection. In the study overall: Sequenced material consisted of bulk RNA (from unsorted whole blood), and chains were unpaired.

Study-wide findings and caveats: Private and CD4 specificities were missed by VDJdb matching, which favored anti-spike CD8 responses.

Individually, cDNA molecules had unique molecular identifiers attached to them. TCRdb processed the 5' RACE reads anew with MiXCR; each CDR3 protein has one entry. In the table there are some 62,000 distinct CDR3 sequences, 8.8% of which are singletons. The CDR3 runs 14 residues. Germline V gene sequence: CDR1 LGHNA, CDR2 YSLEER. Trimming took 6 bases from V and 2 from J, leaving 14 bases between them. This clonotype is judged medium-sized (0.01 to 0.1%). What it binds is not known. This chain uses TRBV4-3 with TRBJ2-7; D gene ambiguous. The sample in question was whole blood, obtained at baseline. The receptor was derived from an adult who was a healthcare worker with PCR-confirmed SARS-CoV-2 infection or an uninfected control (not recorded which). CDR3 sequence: CASSLPREAYEQYF. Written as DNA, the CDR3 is TGCGCCAGCAGTCTGCCACGAGAGGCCTACGAGCAGTACTTC.